This T cell receptor beta chain was profiled in a study of blood T cells in healthy people across ages. The CDR3 contains 11 residues. Germline-derived CDR1 and CDR2 are SGHDN and FVKESK. Trimming shortened V by 5 bases and J by 7 bases, and 9 bases separated the two germline ends. Sample-barcoded 5' priming and a J-beta primer mix drove a second PCR of roughly 7 to 11 cycles. TCRdb called the 5' RACE reads again in MiXCR, with one record for every CDR3 protein. The sample lists 800,000 or so distinct CDR3 sequences, 35% to 50% occurring once. In its sample, this clonotype was seen many times. Sequencing input: blood. The TCR sequence derives from an older man in good health. The chain has TRBV14 and TRBJ2-7; D unresolved. The CDR3, as DNA: TGTGCCAGCAGCTCCCTCTGGGAGCAGTACTTC. This codes for CASSSLWEQYF.